One sample yielded the 10 T cell receptor beta chains listed below, sequenced in a study of control samples from healthy donors and cancer patients. Generated by immunoSEQ multiplex PCR, the TCRdb table keeps only in-frame clones and is missing some. The table lists 150,000 to 170,000 clones, around 95% of them singletons. The sample taken for sequencing was blood. The receptors originated from a man aged 40-50 years in good health.

This CDR3 reads CASSSSPALYGYTF. The DNA of the CDR3 is TGCGCCAGCAGCTCCTCCCCAGCACTCTATGGCTACACCTTC. The V call is TRBV5-1, the J call TRBJ1-2; no reliable D call. Germline V gene sequence: CDR1 SGHRS, CDR2 YFSETQ. The V and J ends lost 3 bases and 4 bases respectively, with 13 bases between them. There are 14 residues in the CDR3. Combining the CDR3 with reference TRBV5-1 and TRBJ1-2 gives the whole variable domain KAGVTQTPRYLIKTRGQQVTLSCSPISGHRSVSWYQQTPGQGLQFLFEYFSETQRNKGNFPGRFSGRQFSNSRSEMNVSTLELGDSALYLCASSSSPALYGYTFGSGTRLTVV.

The genes are TRBV28 and TRBJ2-1, with 10 bases identical to TRBD2. Germline CDR1 and CDR2: MDHEN and SYDVKM. V was clipped by 3 bases and J by 5 bases; unmatched bases: 7. The CDR3 is 16 amino acids. CDR3 in DNA: TGTGCCAGCAGTTTTGGGATAGCGGGGGGCAACAATGAGCAGTTCTTC. Translated, it gives CASSFGIAGGNNEQFF.

The CDR3 DNA follows: TGTGCCAGCAGCTTTACCGGACAGGGTAATTCACCCCTCCACTTT. Protein sequence: CASSFTGQGNSPLHF. The J gene is TRBJ1-6, the V gene TRBV11-2; 8 nucleotides match TRBD1. The CDR3 length is 15 residues. Per germline, CDR1 SGHAT and CDR2 FQNNGV. Trimming at V came to 3 bases and at J to 6 bases, leaving 4 bases not matched to a gene.

The chain employs TRBV2 and TRBJ1-5; D might be TRBD1 (5 bases). CDR1 is SNHLY, CDR2 FYNNEI, per germline. V was clipped by 2 bases and J by 6 bases, with 11 bases between them. This CDR3 is built from 14 residues. CDR3 in amino acids: CASSEWAGSQPQHF. CDR3 nucleotide sequence: TGTGCCAGCAGTGAATGGGCAGGGAGTCAGCCCCAGCATTTT.

The chain links TRBV7-9 to TRBJ1-2; D remains unclear. The CDR3 has 18 amino acids. The germline gives CDR1 SEHNR, CDR2 FQNEAQ (reference sequence). Trimming removed 1 base at V and 3 bases at J, with 21 bases between. CDR3: CASSLDVRGSKIHYGYTF. The CDR3 DNA follows: TGTGCCAGCAGCTTAGATGTCCGCGGGAGCAAAATTCACTATGGCTACACCTTC.

This clone was seen a single time. V gene TRBV6-5 combines with J gene TRBJ1-4, with 7 bases matching TRBD1. The V gene end was trimmed by 7 bases and the J gene end by 5 bases; junction bases not matched to a gene: 10. This CDR3 spans 15 amino acids. Germline V lookup: CDR1 MNHEY, CDR2 SVGAGI. CDR3 loop: CASNASGTENEKLFF. CDR3 coding DNA: TGTGCCAGCAACGCATCCGGGACAGAAAATGAAAAACTGTTTTTT.

The chain links TRBV9 to TRBJ1-2; D unresolved. Trimming pared 0 bases from V and 4 bases from J, leaving 10 bases between. CDR1 is SGDLS and CDR2 is YYNGEE in the germline V gene. This CDR3 contains 14 residues. The CDR3 region is CASSVAGKSYGYTF. In DNA, the CDR3 is TGTGCCAGCAGCGTAGCGGGGAAGAGCTATGGCTACACCTTC.

This rearrangement joins TRBV25-1 to TRBJ2-2; 9 bases fit TRBD1. The germline CDR1 and CDR2 sequences are MGHDK and SYGVNS. CDR3 size: 13 residues. V shed 11 bases, J shed 5 bases, and the junction held 6 bases outside the gene matches. This chain's CDR3 is CAYRDRATGELFF. CDR3 nucleotide sequence: TGTGCCTACCGGGACAGGGCGACCGGGGAGCTGTTTTTT.

The J gene is TRBJ1-5, the V gene TRBV5-6; D unresolved. Germline assignment: CDR1 SGHDT and CDR2 YYEEEE. This CDR3 comprises 15 residues. Between the trimmed V and J ends, which lost 0 bases and 1 base, there was a span of 8 bases. As DNA, the CDR3 is TGTGCCAGCAGCTTGGGGGCTGGAAGCAATCAGCCCCAGCATTTT. It yields the protein CASSLGAGSNQPQHF.

The chain combines TRBV9 with TRBJ1-4; unclear D gene. This CDR3 is 14 amino acids long. Germline CDR1 reads SGDLS; CDR2 reads YYNGEE. The germline V and J ends were trimmed by 2 bases and 5 bases, with 10 bases remaining between them. The CDR3 region is CASSVSAGNEKLFF. CDR3 coding DNA: TGTGCCAGCAGCGTGTCGGCTGGAAATGAAAAACTGTTTTTT.